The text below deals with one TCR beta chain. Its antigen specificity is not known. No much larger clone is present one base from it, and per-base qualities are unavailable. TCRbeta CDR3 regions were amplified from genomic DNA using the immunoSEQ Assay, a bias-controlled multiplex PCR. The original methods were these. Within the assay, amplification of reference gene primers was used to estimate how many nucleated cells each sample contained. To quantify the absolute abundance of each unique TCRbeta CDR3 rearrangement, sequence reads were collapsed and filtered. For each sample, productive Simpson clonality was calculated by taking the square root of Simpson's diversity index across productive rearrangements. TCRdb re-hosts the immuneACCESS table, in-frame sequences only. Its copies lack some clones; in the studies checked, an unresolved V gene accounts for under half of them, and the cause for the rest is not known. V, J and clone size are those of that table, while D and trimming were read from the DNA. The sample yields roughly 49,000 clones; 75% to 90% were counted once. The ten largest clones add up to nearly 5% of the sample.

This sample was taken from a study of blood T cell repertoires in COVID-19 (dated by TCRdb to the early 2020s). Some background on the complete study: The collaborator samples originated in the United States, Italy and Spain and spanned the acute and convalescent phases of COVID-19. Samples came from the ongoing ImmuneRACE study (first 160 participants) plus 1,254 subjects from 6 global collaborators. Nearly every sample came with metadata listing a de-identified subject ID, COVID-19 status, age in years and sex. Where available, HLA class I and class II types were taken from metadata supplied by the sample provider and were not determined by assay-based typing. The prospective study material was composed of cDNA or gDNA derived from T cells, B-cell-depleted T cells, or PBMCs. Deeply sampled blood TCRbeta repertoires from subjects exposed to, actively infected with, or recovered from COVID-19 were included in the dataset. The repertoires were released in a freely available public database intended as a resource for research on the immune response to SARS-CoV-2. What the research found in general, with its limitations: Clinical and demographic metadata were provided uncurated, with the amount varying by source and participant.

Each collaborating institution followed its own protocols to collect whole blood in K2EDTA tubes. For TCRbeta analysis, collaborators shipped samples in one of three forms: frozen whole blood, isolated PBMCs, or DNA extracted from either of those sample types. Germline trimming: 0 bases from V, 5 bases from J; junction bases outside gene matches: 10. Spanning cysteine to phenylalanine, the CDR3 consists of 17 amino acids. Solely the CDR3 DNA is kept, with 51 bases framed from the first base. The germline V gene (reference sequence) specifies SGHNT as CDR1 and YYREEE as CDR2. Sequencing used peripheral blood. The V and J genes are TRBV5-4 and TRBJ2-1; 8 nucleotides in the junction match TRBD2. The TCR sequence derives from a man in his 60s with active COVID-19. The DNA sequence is TGTGCCAGCAGCTTGGAGACAGCTGTACTAGCGGACAATGAGCAGTTCTTC. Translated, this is CASSLETAVLADNEQFF.